This T cell receptor (beta chain) is from a study of cytomegalovirus exposure and HLA in healthy donors. Study conclusions and caveats: A highly shared variant cluster was judged a likely technical artifact. Relative to equally common others, HLA-associated TCR beta chains showed greater clonal expansion in a later analysis.

The donors, nominally healthy at sampling, likely had unrecorded immune exposures. Points on this clone: Antigen unknown.

Germline V CDR1 and CDR2: SGDLS, YYNGEE. V was pared by 4 bases and J by 3 bases, with 11 bases of the junction left unmatched. CDR3 length: 17 residues. The study ran its PCR with 60 Vbeta and 13 Jbeta primers. The repertoire was sequenced with immunoSEQ multiplex PCR; TCRdb's copy has only in-frame clones and lacks some. The data contain some 140,000 clones, approximately 74% of them singletons. The receptor was derived from a man between 18 and 35 years old in good health and CMV-seronegative. Sequencing was performed on PBMCs. The chain uses TRBV9 and TRBJ2-1; 9 positions match TRBD1. CDR3 in DNA: TGTGCCAGCAGCCTAAGGACAGGGGACCCGATCTACAATGAGCAGTTCTTC. The encoded protein is CASSLRTGDPIYNEQFF. Drawing the rest from reference TRBV9 and TRBJ2-1, the complete variable domain is DSGVTQTPKHLITATGQRVTLRCSPRSGDLSVYWYQQSLDQGLQFLIQYYNGEERAKGNILERFSAQQFPDLHSELNLSSLELGDSALYFCASSLRTGDPIYNEQFFGPGTRLTVL.